Shown below are 24 T cell receptor beta chains from a single sample sequenced in a study of blood T cells in healthy people across ages. The use of a sample-barcoded 5' primer and a J-beta primer mix characterized a second PCR of about 6 to 12 cycles. TCRdb re-called the 5' RACE reads with MiXCR, one entry per CDR3 protein. The data contain over 950,000 distinct CDR3 sequences, around 54% of them seen just once; the ten biggest clones take up roughly 23%. Sequenced: blood. The receptors here all came from a woman aged 55-70 years in good health.

The chain has TRBV5-1 and TRBJ1-1; 10 nucleotides agree with TRBD1. Germline V gene sequence: CDR1 SGHRS, CDR2 YFSETQ. The CDR3 sequence is 17 residues long. J was trimmed by 1 base and V by 3 bases; bases with no gene match: 9. CDR3 sequence (DNA): TGCGCCAGCAGCTCCAAACCTAGGGACAGGGGGAACACTGAAGCTTTCTTT. Translated, it gives CASSSKPRDRGNTEAFF.

This clonotype has more than one count but fewer than ten. The CDR3 reads CASSSPGLAGASQYF. The DNA of the CDR3 is TGTGCCAGCAGTTCCCCGGGACTAGCGGGAGCTTCTCAGTACTTC. The chain uses TRBV12-3 or TRBV12-4 and TRBJ2-4, with TRBD2 matching 14 bases. The V segment lost 4 bases and the J segment 12 bases; nucleotides outside the gene matches: 8. CDR3 length equals 15 residues.

The V call is TRBV11-2, the J call TRBJ2-6, with no clear D. Germline V gene lookup returns CDR1 SGHAT and CDR2 FQNNGV. V was trimmed by 1 base and J by 4 bases, leaving 11 bases between them. The CDR3 covers 16 residues. CDR3 bases: TGTGCCAGCAGCTTAGGACCGAATTCGGGGGCCAACGTCCTGACTTTC. This codes for CASSLGPNSGANVLTF.

This chain joins TRBV5-6 and TRBJ2-3; 10 bases fit TRBD1. The J segment lost 1 base and the V segment lost 4 bases, leaving 9 bases of the junction unmatched. CDR3 length: 17 amino acids. The germline gives CDR1 SGHDT, CDR2 YYEEEE. Here the CDR3 reads CASSLRTGGYGTDTQYF. In nucleotides, the CDR3 is TGTGCCAGCAGCCTACGGACAGGGGGGTACGGCACAGATACGCAGTATTTT.

The rearrangement joins TRBV25-1 to TRBJ2-3, with 7 bases fitting TRBD2. V lost 1 base and J lost 0; bases outside the gene matches: 4. Germline V gene data show CDR1 as MGHDK and CDR2 as SYGVNS. CDR3 length: 16 amino acids. DNA of the CDR3: TGTGCCAGCAGTGAATCTGGCGGGGGTAGCACAGATACGCAGTATTTT. The encoded protein is CASSESGGGSTDTQYF.

V gene TRBV2 combines with J gene TRBJ2-5; no clear D. V lost 1 base and J lost 5, with 11 bases in between. Germline V gene lookup returns CDR1 SNHLY and CDR2 FYNNEI. The length of the CDR3 is 14 residues. The CDR3 is CASSEDYATETQYF. For the CDR3, the DNA is TGTGCCAGCAGTGAAGATTATGCGACGGAGACCCAGTACTTC.

The rearrangement uses TRBV7-2 and TRBJ2-7; D remains unclear. V shed 5 bases and J shed 5 bases, with 10 bases lying between them. This CDR3 comprises 12 residues. Germline CDR1 reads SGHTA; CDR2 reads FQGNSA. For the CDR3, the DNA is TGTGCCAGCAGCAAGGGAAGCCACGAGCAGTACTTC. Its protein is CASSKGSHEQYF.

A few counts support this clonotype. The chain links TRBV11-1 to TRBJ2-1; a weak D match, TRBD1 (6 bases). The CDR3 extends over 16 amino acids. Germline loops: CDR1 SGHAT, CDR2 FQDESV (reference sequence). Trimming stripped 6 bases from V and 0 bases from J, with 15 bases between. CDR3 sequence: CASRQGGDLSYNEQFF. CDR3 DNA sequence: TGTGCCAGCAGGCAAGGGGGAGACCTCTCCTACAATGAGCAGTTCTTC.

This clonotype occurred once. This chain connects TRBV3-1 to TRBJ1-2; D remains unclear. The length of the CDR3 is 13 residues. V was pared by 0 bases and J by 4 bases, with 6 bases between. In germline, CDR1 is LGHDT, CDR2 YNNKEL (reference sequence). The CDR3 protein is CASSQDGTYGYTF. CDR3 bases: TGTGCCAGCAGCCAAGACGGAACCTATGGCTACACCTTC.

This rearrangement joins TRBV7-2 to TRBJ1-4; D unresolved. Germline V CDR1 and CDR2: SGHTA, FQGNSA. The V and J ends lost 4 bases and 4 bases respectively, with 10 bases between them. The CDR3 sequence is 14 residues long. CDR3 amino acids: CASSSGGRNEKLFF. In DNA form, the CDR3 reads TGTGCCAGCAGCTCGGGTGGACGTAATGAAAAACTGTTTTTT.

This clonotype is a singleton in its sample. The J gene is TRBJ2-4, the V gene TRBV6-6; 10 positions agree with TRBD2. The DNA end is a closer match to TRBJ2-7, so the J assignment may be wrong. Germline V gives CDR1 MNHNY, CDR2 SVGAGI (reference sequence). CDR3 size: 15 residues. Here the CDR3 reads CASSKRTSGEYEQYF. The CDR3 nucleotides are TGTGCCAGCAGTAAGCGGACTAGCGGAGAGTACGAGCAGTACTTC.

This clonotype showed up just once. The CDR3, as DNA: TGTGCCAGCAAGATTGAGGGTAGGTACGAGCAGTACTTC. Protein: CASKIEGRYEQYF. The J gene is TRBJ2-4, the V gene TRBV28, with a weak D call TRBD2 (5 bases). The DNA end lines up better with TRBJ2-7; the J call may be wrong. CDR3 length equals 13 residues. The V gene's germline CDR1 is MDHEN and CDR2 SYDVKM.

The chain carries TRBV29-1 and TRBJ2-1; 11 nucleotides line up with TRBD1. Trimming removed 5 bases from V and 8 bases from J; junction bases left unmatched: 5. Germline lookup yields CDR1 SQVTM and CDR2 ANQGSEA. This CDR3 has 13 residues. The CDR3 is CSVRTGGGDEQFF. DNA of the CDR3: TGCAGCGTTCGGACAGGGGGCGGGGATGAGCAGTTCTTC.

The J gene is TRBJ2-1, the V gene TRBV4-3; D ambiguous. CDR1 is LGHNA and CDR2 is YSLEER in the germline V gene. V lost 0 bases and J 5 bases, leaving 8 bases between the germline ends. The CDR3 is 14 amino acids. The CDR3 reads CASSQDLADNEQFF. The CDR3 DNA reads TGCGCCAGCAGCCAAGATTTGGCAGACAATGAGCAGTTCTTC.

V usage is TRBV28 and J usage is TRBJ2-1; D uncertain. CDR3 length equals 18 residues. V was cut by 3 bases and J by 1 base, with 19 bases left in between. Germline V gives CDR1 MDHEN, CDR2 SYDVKM. CDR3 sequence reads: CASSFAYSYKSSYNEQFF. CDR3 nucleotide sequence: TGTGCCAGCAGTTTTGCTTATTCTTATAAATCTTCCTACAATGAGCAGTTCTTC.

V and J are TRBV29-1 and TRBJ2-5; 9 bases line up with TRBD1. Looked up from germline, CDR1 is SQVTM and CDR2 is ANQGSEA. V dropped 5 bases and J dropped 4; count of bases not matched to a gene: 5. The CDR3 is 13 amino acids. DNA for the CDR3: TGCAGCGTTCAACAGGGGGCGGGAGAGACCCAGTACTTC. Translating it yields CSVQQGAGETQYF.

This clonotype occurred many times. The J gene is TRBJ1-1, the V gene TRBV29-1, with 10 bases identical to TRBD1. The ends lost 7 bases at V and 0 bases at J; junction bases unmatched: 5. The germline gives CDR1 SQVTM, CDR2 ANQGSEA. The CDR3 runs to 14 residues. The CDR3 coding sequence is TGCAGCGCTGGACAGGGGGACCTGAACACTGAAGCTTTCTTT. Translated: CSAGQGDLNTEAFF.

This clonotype was counted only a few times. The chain uses TRBV12-3 or TRBV12-4 and TRBJ2-1, with a tentative D call TRBD2 (6 bases). The CDR3 spans 13 residues. V lost 7 bases and J lost 0, with 7 bases in between. CDR3 residues: CASTAGSYNEQFF. The CDR3 bases are TGTGCCAGCACAGCGGGCTCCTACAATGAGCAGTTCTTC.

The chain is built from TRBV7-6 and TRBJ1-4, with D possibly TRBD1 on 5 matching bases. The CDR3 consists of 15 residues. Germline CDR1 reads SGHVS; CDR2 reads FNYEAQ. Between the trimmed V and J ends, which lost 1 base and 8 bases, there was a span of 14 bases. Here the CDR3 reads CASSLVVGAAEKLFF. The CDR3 nucleotides are TGTGCCAGCAGCTTAGTGGTTGGGGCGGCAGAAAAACTGTTTTTT.

The chain combines TRBV5-1 with TRBJ2-5; D is possibly TRBD2 (6 bases). The CDR3 consists of 14 residues. Germline assignment: CDR1 SGHRS and CDR2 YFSETQ. The V end was cut by 3 bases, the J end by 4 bases, with 13 bases between. CDR3 DNA: TGCGCCAGCAGCTCGGTCGCCGGGGGAGAGACCCAGTACTTC. This encodes CASSSVAGGETQYF.

This clonotype appeared a few times. The chain carries TRBV28 and TRBJ2-7; the match to TRBD2 covers 11 bases. The CDR3 is made up of 16 amino acids. The J segment lost 3 bases and the V segment lost 4 bases, leaving 8 bases of the junction unmatched. Per the germline V gene, CDR1 is MDHEN and CDR2 is SYDVKM. CDR3 in amino acids: CASSSMTSGNSYEQYF. In DNA form, the CDR3 reads TGTGCCAGCAGTTCCATGACTAGCGGGAATAGCTACGAGCAGTACTTC.

The genes are TRBV4-1 and TRBJ1-3; unclear D gene. The V gene's germline CDR1 is MGHRA and CDR2 YSYEKL. This CDR3 comprises 14 residues. V lost 1 base and J lost 3, with 7 bases in between. CDR3 residues: CASSQVSDGNTIYF. CDR3 bases: TGCGCCAGCAGCCAAGTATCGGATGGAAACACCATATATTTT.

The rearrangement links TRBV4-3 to TRBJ2-3; D uncertain. Trimming left V 0 bases short and J 0 bases short, with 10 bases between. The CDR3 totals 16 residues. The germline gives CDR1 LGHNA, CDR2 YSLEER. The CDR3 protein is CASSQEVGGSTDTQYF. The CDR3 DNA reads TGCGCCAGCAGCCAAGAAGTAGGTGGGAGCACAGATACGCAGTATTTT.

J is TRBJ2-5 and V is TRBV5-1, with 7 bases lining up with TRBD1. The CDR3 contains 14 residues. The trim removed 4 bases at V and 2 bases at J, leaving 5 bases unmatched. Looked up from germline, CDR1 is SGHRS and CDR2 is YFSETQ. Here the CDR3 reads CASSVQGQQETQYF. CDR3 bases: TGCGCCAGCAGCGTCCAGGGACAGCAAGAGACCCAGTACTTC.